The 10 T cell receptor beta chains in this list originate from one sample, sequenced in a study of cytomegalovirus exposure and HLA in healthy donors. TCRdb's table, derived via immunoSEQ multiplex PCR, lists solely in-frame clones and lacks some. Seen here are approximately 150,000 clones, 70% to 90% observed once, and the top ten hold around 2.4%. The sample taken for sequencing was PBMCs. These receptors came from a young man in good health and CMV-seropositive.

The chain links TRBV7-3 to TRBJ2-7; D is possibly TRBD2 (7 bases). The germline gives CDR1 SGHTA, CDR2 FQGTGA. The CDR3 length is 14 residues. The germline V and J ends were trimmed by 2 bases and 4 bases, with 12 bases remaining between them. In DNA, the CDR3 is TGTGCCAGCAGCTTAGGGGGGGGCCCGTACGAGCAGTACTTC. Translation: CASSLGGGPYEQYF.

Worth noting for this clone: Other DNA sequences from this sample encode an identical CDR3 as well. V usage is TRBV19 and J usage is TRBJ2-1; 11 positions match TRBD2. V was clipped by 5 bases and J by 4 bases; unmatched bases: 4. Germline CDR1 LNHDA, CDR2 SQIVND (reference sequence). This CDR3 region has 15 residues. The DNA for the CDR3 is TGTGCCAGTAGTCAGACTAGCGGGGATTACAATGAGCAGTTCTTC. This encodes CASSQTSGDYNEQFF.

The rearrangement uses TRBV2 and TRBJ1-1, with 7 bases identical to TRBD1. V was clipped by 10 bases and J by 7 bases; unmatched bases: 15. The CDR3 contains 14 residues. Germline CDR1 and CDR2: SNHLY and FYNNEI. CDR3 sequence reads: CANQGPAQGGEAFF. The CDR3 nucleotides are TGTGCCAACCAGGGACCCGCCCAGGGGGGTGAAGCTTTCTTT.

The CDR3 coding sequence is TGCGCCAGCAGCCAAGAGTGGCGGGAAGCTAGCACAGATACGCAGTATTTT. This sequence encodes CASSQEWREASTDTQYF. The chain couples TRBV4-3 to TRBJ2-3; a possible D gene is TRBD2 (6 bases). Germline V gene data show CDR1 as LGHNA and CDR2 as YSLEER. The CDR3 is 17 amino acids. V dropped 0 bases and J dropped 0 bases, with 13 bases sitting between them.

The genes are TRBV5-6 and TRBJ2-5; 7 nucleotides agree with TRBD1. Germline assignment: CDR1 SGHDT and CDR2 YYEEEE. Trimming removed 0 bases from V and 5 bases from J; junction bases left unmatched: 7. The CDR3 is 15 amino acids. CDR3 loop: CASSLEGGAKETQYF. The CDR3 DNA follows: TGTGCCAGCAGCTTGGAAGGGGGCGCGAAGGAGACCCAGTACTTC.

V and J are TRBV11-2 and TRBJ2-1; maybe TRBD2 (5 bases). The germline gives CDR1 SGHAT, CDR2 FQNNGV. The CDR3 totals 13 residues. V was trimmed by 6 bases and J by 9 bases, leaving 15 bases between them. The CDR3 reads CASSPSLHLEQFF. CDR3 coding DNA: TGTGCCAGCAGTCCTAGCTTGCACCTTGAGCAGTTCTTC. Based on the CDR3 plus reference TRBV11-2 and TRBJ2-1, the full variable domain is EAGVAQSPRYKIIEKRQSVAFWCNPISGHATLYWYQQILGQGPKLLIQFQNNGVVDDSQLPKDRFSAERLKGVDSTLKIQPAKLEDSAVYLCASSPSLHLEQFFGPGTRLTVL.

The chain employs TRBV29-1 and TRBJ2-5, with D uncertain. The CDR3 contains 12 residues. Germline V CDR1 and CDR2: SQVTM, ANQGSEA. Trimming shortened V by 3 bases and J by 2 bases, and 7 bases separated the two germline ends. The CDR3 DNA reads TGCAGCGTTGATCAGTTTCAAGAGACCCAGTACTTC. The encoded protein is CSVDQFQETQYF. The full variable domain, its missing parts supplied by reference TRBV29-1 and TRBJ2-5, is SAVISQKPSRDICQRGTSLTIQCQVDSQVTMMFWYRQQPGQSLTLIATANQGSEATYESGFVIDKFPISRPNLTFSTLTVSNMSPEDSSIYLCSVDQFQETQYFGPGTRLLVL.

This clone appeared a few times. The chain is built from TRBV7-9 and TRBJ1-2, with no clear D. This CDR3 comprises 12 residues. The germline V gene encodes CDR1 SEHNR and CDR2 FQNEAQ (reference sequence). Trimming took off 2 bases at V and 3 bases at J, with 4 bases between the two ends. CDR3 nucleotide sequence: TGTGCCAGCAGCTTAACAGACTATGGCTACACCTTC. Protein product: CASSLTDYGYTF.

This clone was detected only once. V and J are TRBV2 and TRBJ2-1; D is unclear. The CDR3 runs to 10 residues. Germline V gives CDR1 SNHLY, CDR2 FYNNEI. Between the trimmed V and J ends, which lost 10 bases and 7 bases, there was a span of 8 bases. This chain's CDR3 is CATQRNEQFF. CDR3 in DNA: TGTGCCACCCAGAGGAATGAGCAGTTCTTC.

The chain employs TRBV2 and TRBJ2-1, with TRBD1 matching over 9 bases. From germline, CDR1 is SNHLY and CDR2 FYNNEI. The CDR3 consists of 17 residues. V shed 8 bases, J shed 0 bases, and the junction held 11 bases outside the gene matches. CDR3 protein: CASGAGQGLISYNEQFF. CDR3 sequence (DNA): TGTGCCAGCGGAGCAGGACAGGGGTTAATCTCCTACAATGAGCAGTTCTTC.